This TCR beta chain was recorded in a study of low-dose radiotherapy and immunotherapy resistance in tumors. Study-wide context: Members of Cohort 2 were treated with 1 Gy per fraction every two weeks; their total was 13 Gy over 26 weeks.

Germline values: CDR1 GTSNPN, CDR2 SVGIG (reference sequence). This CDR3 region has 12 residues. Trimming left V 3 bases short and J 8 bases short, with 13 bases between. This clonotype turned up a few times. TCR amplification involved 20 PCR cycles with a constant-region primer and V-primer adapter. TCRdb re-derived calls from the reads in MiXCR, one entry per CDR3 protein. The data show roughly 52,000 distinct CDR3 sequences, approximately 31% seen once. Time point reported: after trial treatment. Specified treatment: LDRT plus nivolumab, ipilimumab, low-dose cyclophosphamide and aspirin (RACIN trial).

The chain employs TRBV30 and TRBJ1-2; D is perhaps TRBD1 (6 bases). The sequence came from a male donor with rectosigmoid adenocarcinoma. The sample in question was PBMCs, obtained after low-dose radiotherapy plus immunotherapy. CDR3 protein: CAWSVTGSGYTF. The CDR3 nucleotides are TGTGCCTGGAGCGTTACAGGGTCCGGCTACACCTTC.